This T cell receptor (beta chain) originates from a study of response to subunit inactivated influenza vaccine. Trimming left V 4 bases short and J 2 bases short, with 12 bases between. Germline V lookup: CDR1 MNHEY, CDR2 SVGAGI. This CDR3 is 15 amino acids long. TCRdb reprocessed the RT-PCR reads with MiXCR, giving one entry per CDR3 protein. Found here are 150,000 to 200,000 distinct CDR3 sequences, roughly 12% of them singletons; the top ten hold 25% to 30%. Only a few counts were recorded for this clonotype. The same specimen was also included in a second study, on T cells expressing NK-cell markers. From that paper: 5'RACE template switching built TCR beta cDNA with unique molecular identifiers. The TCR beta repertoires were obtained from sorted CD3+CD56+NKG2C+, CD3+CD56+NKG2C- and CD3+CD56-NKG2C+ T cells. Dominant NKG2C+ clonotype frequencies of 1.0-7.0% of CD8+ T cells were measured in about six donors. Several donors likewise had their CD3+CD56-NKG2C+ fraction led by these clonotypes.

The sample was CD8+ T cells sorted from PBMCs, taken less than 13 days after vaccination. The receptor was derived from a man in his fifties or sixties who received an inactivated influenza vaccine. The chain uses TRBV6-5 and TRBJ2-1, with a tentative D call TRBD1 (7 bases). The CDR3 spells CASSFPGGTYNEQFF. CDR3 nucleotide sequence: TGTGCCAGCAGTTTCCCAGGGGGGACCTACAATGAGCAGTTCTTC.